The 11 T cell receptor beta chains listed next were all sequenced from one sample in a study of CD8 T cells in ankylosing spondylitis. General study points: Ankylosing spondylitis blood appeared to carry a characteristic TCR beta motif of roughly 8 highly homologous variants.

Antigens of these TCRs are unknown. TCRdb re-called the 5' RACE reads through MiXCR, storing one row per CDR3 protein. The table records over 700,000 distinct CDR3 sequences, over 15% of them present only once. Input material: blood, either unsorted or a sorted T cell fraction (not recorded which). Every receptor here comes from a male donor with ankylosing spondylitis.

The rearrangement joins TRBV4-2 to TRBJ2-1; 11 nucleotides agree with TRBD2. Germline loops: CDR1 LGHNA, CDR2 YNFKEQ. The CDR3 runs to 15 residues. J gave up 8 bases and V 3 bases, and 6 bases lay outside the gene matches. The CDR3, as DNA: TGTGCCAGCAGCCAGGAACTAGCGGGGGTTGATGAGCAGTTCTTC. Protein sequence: CASSQELAGVDEQFF.

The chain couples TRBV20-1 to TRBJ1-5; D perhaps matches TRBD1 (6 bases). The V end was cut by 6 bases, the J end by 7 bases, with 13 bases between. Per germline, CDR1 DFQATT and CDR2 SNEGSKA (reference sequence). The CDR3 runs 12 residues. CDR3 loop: CSASGGGQPQHF. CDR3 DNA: TGCAGTGCCAGTGGAGGGGGGCAGCCCCAGCATTTT.

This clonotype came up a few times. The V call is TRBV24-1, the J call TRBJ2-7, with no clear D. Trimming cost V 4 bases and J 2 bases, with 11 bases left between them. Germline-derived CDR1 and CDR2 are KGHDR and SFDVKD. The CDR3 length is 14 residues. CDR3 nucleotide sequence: TGTGCCACCAGTGACTCCGGGCCCACCTACGAGCAGTACTTC. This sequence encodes CATSDSGPTYEQYF.

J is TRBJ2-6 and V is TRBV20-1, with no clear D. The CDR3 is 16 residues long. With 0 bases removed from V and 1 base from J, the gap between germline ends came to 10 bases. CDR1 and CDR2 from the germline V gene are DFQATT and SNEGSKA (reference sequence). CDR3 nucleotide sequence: TGCAGTGCTAGAGATTTATTTGGGTCTGGGGCCAACGTCCTGACTTTC. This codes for CSARDLFGSGANVLTF.

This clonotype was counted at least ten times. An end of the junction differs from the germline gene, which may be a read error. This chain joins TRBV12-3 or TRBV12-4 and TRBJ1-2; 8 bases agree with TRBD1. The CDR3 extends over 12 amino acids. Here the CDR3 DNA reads TGTGCCAGCAGTATCGGACAGGGCCCCGGGTTCTTC. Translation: CASSIGQGPGFF.

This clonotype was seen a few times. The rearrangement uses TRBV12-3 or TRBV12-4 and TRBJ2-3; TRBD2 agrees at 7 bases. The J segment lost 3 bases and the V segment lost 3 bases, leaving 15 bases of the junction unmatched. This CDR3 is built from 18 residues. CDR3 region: CASSLSGYGRSLTDTQYF. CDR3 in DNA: TGTGCCAGCAGTTTGTCGGGCTACGGGAGGTCTTTAACAGATACGCAGTATTTT.

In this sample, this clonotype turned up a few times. CDR3 nucleotides: TGCGCCAGCAGCCAAGACTTCGGGGGCGAAGAGACCCAGTACTTC. It translates to CASSQDFGGEETQYF. The rearrangement uses TRBV4-3 and TRBJ2-5; D is perhaps TRBD1 or TRBD2 (6 bases each). The CDR3 length is 15 residues. The ends were cut back, 0 bases at V and 3 bases at J, with 11 bases in the middle. Germline V gene sequence: CDR1 LGHNA, CDR2 YSLEER.

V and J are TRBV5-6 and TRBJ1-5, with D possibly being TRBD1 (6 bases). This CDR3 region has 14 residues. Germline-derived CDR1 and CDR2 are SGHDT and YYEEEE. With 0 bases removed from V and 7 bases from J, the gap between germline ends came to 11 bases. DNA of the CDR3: TGTGCCAGCAGCTTGGGCTGGGGGGGCCAGCCCCAGCATTTT. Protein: CASSLGWGGQPQHF.

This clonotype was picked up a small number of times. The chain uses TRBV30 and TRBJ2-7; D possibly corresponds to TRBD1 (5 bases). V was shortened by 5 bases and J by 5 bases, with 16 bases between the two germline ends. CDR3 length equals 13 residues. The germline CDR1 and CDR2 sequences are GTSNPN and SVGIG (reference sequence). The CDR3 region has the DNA TGTGCCTGGGAGGACAATCTGATCGACGAGCAGTACTTC. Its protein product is CAWEDNLIDEQYF.

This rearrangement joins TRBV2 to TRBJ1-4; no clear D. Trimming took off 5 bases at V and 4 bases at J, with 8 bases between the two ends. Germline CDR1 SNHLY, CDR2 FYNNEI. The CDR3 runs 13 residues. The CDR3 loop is CASSPDFNEKLFF. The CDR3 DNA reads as TGTGCCAGCAGTCCCGATTTTAATGAAAAACTGTTTTTT. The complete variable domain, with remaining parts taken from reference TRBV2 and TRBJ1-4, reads EPEVTQTPSHQVTQMGQEVILRCVPISNHLYFYWYRQILGQKVEFLVSFYNNEISEKSEIFDDQFSVERPDGSNFTLKIRSTKLEDSAMYFCASSPDFNEKLFFGSGTQLSVL.

The CDR3 region has the DNA TGCAGTGCTCCAAGACCGGGTGGGACCTACGAGCAGTACTTC. Its protein product is CSAPRPGGTYEQYF. The chain carries TRBV20-1 and TRBJ2-7; D uncertain. CDR1 DFQATT and CDR2 SNEGSKA come from the germline V gene (reference sequence). There are 14 residues in the CDR3. V lost 5 bases to trimming and J lost 2 bases, with 16 bases between them.